This T cell receptor (beta chain) was sequenced for a study of cytomegalovirus exposure and HLA in healthy donors. The overall study: One earlier analysis, a look at 150 million to 200 million T cells, found roughly 110 million unique TCR beta sequences.

The PCR was carried out with 60 Vbeta primers and 13 Jbeta primers. Under the authors' procedure: In a later analysis, some 80 million unique TCR beta chains included roughly 11 million shared by two or more donors. Assay used: immunoSEQ multiplex PCR; TCRdb lists only in-frame clones, some missing. That table supplies the V and J calls and clone size; D and trimming were determined from the DNA. The data contain over 150,000 clones, roughly four fifths of them singletons. This clone was observed a handful of times. CDR1 and CDR2 from the germline V gene are MNHEY and SMNVEV (reference sequence). Trimming removed 4 bases from V and 3 bases from J; junction bases left unmatched: 6. The CDR3 has 15 amino acids.

The specimen sequenced was PBMCs. This TCR came from a man between 18 and 35 years old in good health and CMV-seronegative. The chain recombines TRBV27 with TRBJ1-5, with 7 bases that match TRBD1. The CDR3 sequence is CASSSQGVVNQPQHF. The CDR3 bases are TGTGCCAGCAGTTCCCAGGGGGTCGTCAATCAGCCCCAGCATTTT.